This T cell receptor beta chain was observed in a study of spatial heterogeneity in lung cancer. In the study overall: Mean representation of each unique TCR and UMI combination in the raw reads exceeded ten occurrences.

Single TCR cDNA molecules each had their own unique molecular identifier. TCRdb called the 5' RACE reads again in MiXCR, with one record for every CDR3 protein. Seen here are more than 30,000 distinct CDR3 sequences, approximately 5.2% observed once, and the top ten hold 20% to 30%. This clonotype was seen more than once but under ten times. Its antigen is not identified. The germline gene is not matched at one end of the junction; a read error may be the cause. Whole-study results and caveats: Resection blood, more than follow-up blood, showed ubiquitous expanded tumor TCRs.

As to time point: sample taken at primary tumor resection. Germline V gene lookup returns CDR1 LGHDT and CDR2 YNNKEL (reference sequence). CDR3 length: 15 amino acids. Sequencing was performed on PBMCs, taken at surgery. V usage is TRBV3-1 and J usage is TRBJ2-1; tentatively, D is TRBD2 (5 bases). This TCR was sampled from a female donor with early-stage non-small cell lung cancer. CDR3 sequence: CASSQWRTSGNERFF. The CDR3 DNA is TGTGCCAGCAGCCAGTGGAGGACCTCTGGGAATGAGCGGTTCTTC.